This is a list of T cell receptor beta chains from one sample in a study of vaccination effects on CD4 cells after COVID-19. The assay was immunoSEQ multiplex PCR, and TCRdb's table has in-frame clones only and misses some. The sample holds some 46,000 clones; around 80% are singletons and the top ten take about 3.8%. Antigens of these TCRs are unknown. The material sequenced was CD4+ T cells from PBMCs cultured without peptide, taken after COVID-19 vaccination. Source of these receptors: a human donor who had a prior SARS-CoV-2 infection. CDR3s include the opening cysteine and the closing phenylalanine or tryptophan. Fields, in order: CDR3 length, V gene, CDR3 protein.

15 | TRBV5-4 | CASSRTGQGGNEQFF
15 | TRBV15 | CATSTAGGPGNIQYF
12 | TRBV2 | CASSGGNQPQHF
15 | TRBV6-5 | CASRGIAGGKSEQYF
13 | TRBV2 | CASSEGPGTEAFF
15 | TRBV6-5 | CASSYATGDFYEQYF
16 | TRBV5-4 | CASRPGLAGGRETQYF
15 | TRBV7-2 | CASSLLQGPNTEAFF
14 | TRBV18 | CASSLDAGVNEQFF
13 | TRBV7-2 | CASSSQVGQPQHF
11 | TRBV11-2 | CASSYEQGQYF
17 | TRBV28 | CASSKKQGRISNQPQHF
16 | TRBV25-1 | CASKEGALGDTGELFF
15 | TRBV5-4 | CASSLGLAEIYEQYF
16 | TRBV10-3 | CAISSDTSAVVETQYF
16 | TRBV5-1 | CASSGITGGGGETQYF
12 | TRBV2 | CASKPGSIEQYF
11 | TRBV6-5 | CASSYGETQYF
15 | TRBV6-6 | CASSTSGLDNSPLHF
13 | TRBV27 | CASSFNGHGEQFF
12 | TRBV12-3/TRBV12-4 | CASATRNQPQHF
12 | TRBV5-8 | CASSSFVPPQHF
15 | TRBV7-2 | CASSLVSSGRYEQYF
17 | TRBV3-1/TRBV3-2 | CASSPRSRVYSSYEQYF
15 | TRBV11-2 | CASSLRPSGQETQYF
15 | TRBV3-1/TRBV3-2 | CASSQLPGQGPEQYF
16 | TRBV12-5 | CASGLGIQGGLYGYTF
16 | TRBV4-1 | CASSRYVAGAVETQYF
14 | TRBV2 | CASSGASSSYEQYF
16 | TRBV18 | CASSPLAGGPTDTQYF
13 | TRBV19 | CASIAQGGETQYF
12 | TRBV28 | CASSFHSNEQYF
13 | TRBV19 | CASSIEGGNTIYF
14 | TRBV7-9 | CASSPTGGEYEQYF
15 | TRBV5-5 | CASLPQPQNNYGYTF
14 | TRBV4-2 | CASSLRQSWEKLFF
18 | TRBV23-1 | CASSRKGPAGGPQETQYF
16 | TRBV7-2 | CASSLSRGGRTDTQYF
14 | TRBV18 | CASSPPSRPGELFF
15 | TRBV10-3 | CAISQGLAGVYEQYF
14 | TRBV6-6 | CASRRGARTDTQYF
16 | TRBV5-6 | CASSLFAGTGFSGYTF
14 | TRBV5-1 | CASSLVQANTEAFF
15 | TRBV5-1 | CASSLMTGGLHGYTF
12 | TRBV12-3/TRBV12-4 | CASRDNTDTQYF
16 | TRBV19 | CASRSTSRSSYNEQFF
16 | TRBV4-1 | CASSPRGEVRTDTQYF
16 | TRBV5-4 | CASRAKDRVLSYGYTF
15 | TRBV7-9 | CASSPAGAGTDTQYF
15 | TRBV2 | CASSEAGGTNEKLFF
15 | TRBV4-1 | CASSQDLRDRHEQYF
15 | TRBV3-1/TRBV3-2 | CASSQAVLLNTEAFF
15 | TRBV9 | CASSVGGTGGDEQFF